Detailed here is one T cell receptor beta chain. 5' RACE that incorporated UMI labels was used to prepare the TRB cDNA libraries. Following a re-call of the 5' RACE reads, TCRdb has one entry per CDR3 protein and lacks DNA. The repertoire table contains 20,000 to 30,000 distinct CDR3 sequences. Sorts that each held 270,000 or so cells were run in triplicate for every CD8+ T cell subset. The CD45RO-CCR7+CD27+CD95- phenotype denoted naive CD8+ T cells. The data stem from a study of CXCR3-negative and CXCR3-positive naive CD8 T cells. The TCR sequence derives from a human donor in good health. Some clones in this sample may be carry-over from other donors' samples. The sequencing input was naive CXCR3- CD8+ T cells from blood. Subset meaning: CD45RO-CCR7+CD27+CD95- naive CD8+ T cells lacking CXCR3 (TNR3-).

The CDR3 is CASSSRLAGASTDTQYF. V is TRBV28 and J is TRBJ2-3; TCRdb's D call of TRBD2 is untestable without DNA. Per the germline V gene, CDR1 is MDHEN and CDR2 is SYDVKM. The CDR3 loop spans 17 amino acids.